Below, 24 T cell receptor beta chains from the same sample are listed, as sequenced in a study of blood T cell repertoires in COVID-19. The protocol was immunoSEQ multiplex PCR, while the TCRdb copy is restricted to in-frame clones and leaves out a portion. The sample holds more than 95,000 clones, about 87% seen once. Specimen: peripheral blood. The receptors were gathered from a man over 45 with acute or convalescent COVID-19.

The rearrangement links TRBV24-1 to TRBJ2-7; 9 nucleotides line up with TRBD1. Looked up from germline, CDR1 is KGHDR and CDR2 is SFDVKD. J lost 7 bases, V lost 5 bases, and 5 bases had no gene match. CDR3 size: 13 residues. The CDR3 is CATSGDRAREQYF. As DNA, the CDR3 is TGTGCCACCAGTGGGGACAGGGCGAGGGAGCAGTACTTC.

The chain uses TRBV15 and TRBJ2-1; 8 positions match TRBD1. The germline gives CDR1 LNHNV, CDR2 YYDKDF (reference sequence). J gave up 5 bases and V 1 base, and 7 bases lay outside the gene matches. The CDR3 length is 16 residues. In DNA, the CDR3 is TGTGCCACCAGCAGAGGTCGGACAGGGCCTGACAATGAGCAGTTCTTC. Amino acids: CATSRGRTGPDNEQFF.

The chain combines TRBV3-1 (or the pseudogene TRBV3-2) with TRBJ1-4; TRBD1 matches at 10 bases. This CDR3 comprises 15 residues. CDR1 is LGHDT, CDR2 YNNKEL, per germline (reference sequence). Losses at the gene ends were 4 bases for V and 4 bases for J; bases not matched to a gene: 3. The CDR3 is CASSRGQGNNEKLFF. The CDR3 DNA reads TGTGCCAGCAGCCGGGGACAGGGGAATAATGAAAAACTGTTTTTT.

The J gene is TRBJ2-6, the V gene TRBV9, with 8 bases fitting TRBD1. V gave up 7 bases and J gave up 0 bases; unmatched junction bases: 6. From germline, CDR1 is SGDLS and CDR2 YYNGEE. This CDR3 has 16 residues. The CDR3 DNA sequence: TGTGCCAGCGCCGGGACAGGTCTCTCTGGGGCCAACGTCCTGACTTTC. It is translated as CASAGTGLSGANVLTF. The full variable domain, in which reference TRBV9 and TRBJ2-6 provide the parts outside the CDR3, is DSGVTQTPKHLITATGQRVTLRCSPRSGDLSVYWYQQSLDQGLQFLIQYYNGEERAKGNILERFSAQQFPDLHSELNLSSLELGDSALYFCASAGTGLSGANVLTFGAGSRLTVL.

V is TRBV5-1 and J is TRBJ2-5, with D tentatively TRBD1 (6 bases). Germline CDR1 is SGHRS and CDR2 is YFSETQ. V was cut by 3 bases and J by 5 bases, with 20 bases left in between. This CDR3 is 16 amino acids long. The CDR3 DNA is TGCGCCAGCAGCTCTCTACAGGGTGAAGGTTCGGAGACCCAGTACTTC. Encoded protein: CASSSLQGEGSETQYF.

This chain links TRBV3-1 (or the pseudogene TRBV3-2) with TRBJ2-1; TRBD2 agrees at 11 bases. Germline CDR1 LGHDT, CDR2 YNNKEL (reference sequence). This CDR3 is built from 16 residues. Trimming took 2 bases from V and 6 from J; bases not matched to a gene: 6. This chain's CDR3 is CASSQQLAGASNEQFF. The CDR3, as DNA: TGTGCCAGCAGCCAACAACTAGCGGGAGCCAGCAATGAGCAGTTCTTC.

CDR3 bases: TGTGCCAGCAGCCCGCGGGGGGCTGGGGCCAACGTCCTGACTTTC. This encodes CASSPRGAGANVLTF. This rearrangement joins TRBV5-6 to TRBJ2-6, with TRBD2 matching 8 bases. The CDR3 length is 15 residues. Trimming took 4 bases from V and 2 from J; bases not matched to a gene: 2. CDR1 is SGHDT, CDR2 YYEEEE, per germline.

This clone came up once. This chain joins TRBV18 and TRBJ1-6; 8 nucleotides align to TRBD1. The CDR3 has 14 amino acids. After removal of 1 base from V and 10 bases from J, the junction contained 3 bases not matched to a gene. CDR1 and CDR2 (germline): KGHSH, LQKENI. CDR3 sequence: CASSPRQGWSPLHF. CDR3 coding DNA: TGTGCCAGCTCACCACGACAGGGGTGGTCACCCCTCCACTTT.

The chain joins TRBV18 to TRBJ2-2; D remains ambiguous. Deletions cut 8 bases from V and 4 bases from J, with 8 bases between. The CDR3 has 12 residues. The germline V gene has CDR1 KGHSH and CDR2 LQKENI. CDR3 protein: CASLPSTGELFF. The CDR3 nucleotides are TGTGCCAGCCTACCTAGCACCGGGGAGCTGTTTTTT.

This sequence joins TRBV5-4 and TRBJ1-2, with 7 bases matching TRBD1. V gave up 3 bases and J gave up 8 bases; unmatched junction bases: 10. Looked up from germline, CDR1 is SGHNT and CDR2 is YYREEE (reference sequence). This CDR3 is 14 amino acids long. DNA of the CDR3: TGTGCCAGCAGCTCCGGGACAGCCCTGAGGGGCTACACCTTC. Protein: CASSSGTALRGYTF. The full variable domain, its missing parts supplied by reference TRBV5-4 and TRBJ1-2, is ETGVTQSPTHLIKTRGQQVTLRCSSQSGHNTVSWYQQALGQGPQFIFQYYREEENGRGNFPPRFSGLQFPNYSSELNVNALELDDSALYLCASSSGTALRGYTFGSGTRLTVV.

The chain has TRBV14 and TRBJ2-5, with 7 bases fitting TRBD2. Germline CDR1 and CDR2: SGHDN and FVKESK. Unmatched junction bases numbered 5, after V lost 3 bases and J lost 4 bases. This CDR3 region has 14 residues. CDR3 nucleotides: TGTGCCAGCAGCCAGGGAGGGTACGGAGAGACCCAGTACTTC. It encodes CASSQGGYGETQYF.

V is TRBV5-1 and J is TRBJ2-2, with D uncertain. The CDR3 has 15 residues. Trimming removed 1 base from V and 1 base from J, with 8 bases in between. Per germline, CDR1 SGHRS and CDR2 YFSETQ. The CDR3 DNA reads TGCGCCAGCAGCTTGTTCCAGATGAACACCGGGGAGCTGTTTTTT. Protein product: CASSLFQMNTGELFF.

This clone was counted a single time. This chain uses TRBV10-2 with TRBJ2-3, with 10 bases that match TRBD2. CDR1 WSHSY and CDR2 SAAADI come from the germline V gene. The CDR3 extends over 16 amino acids. With V trimmed by 4 bases and J by 2 bases, 6 bases remained unmatched. The CDR3 loop is CASSGSSGGYTDTQYF. The CDR3 DNA sequence: TGCGCCAGCAGTGGGTCTAGCGGGGGTTACACAGATACGCAGTATTTT.

The CDR3 coding sequence is TGCAGCGATCGACACGTACACACAGATACGCAGTATTTT. Its protein product is CSDRHVHTDTQYF. The chain joins TRBV29-1 to TRBJ2-3; D remains unclear. Germline lookup yields CDR1 SQVTM and CDR2 ANQGSEA. The germline V and J ends were trimmed by 7 bases and 2 bases, with 13 bases remaining between them. This CDR3 contains 13 residues.

This clone was detected once. The chain carries TRBV27 and TRBJ2-2; 9 nucleotides line up with TRBD1. V dropped 2 bases and J dropped 6; count of bases not matched to a gene: 13. This CDR3 region has 18 residues. Germline V CDR1 and CDR2: MNHEY, SMNVEV (reference sequence). This CDR3 reads CASSLIKRTGVRPGELFF. The CDR3 coding sequence is TGTGCCAGCAGTTTAATTAAACGGACAGGGGTACGTCCCGGGGAGCTGTTTTTT.

CDR3 sequence: CATSDLDRDTGELFF. For the CDR3, the DNA is TGTGCCACCAGTGATTTGGACAGGGACACCGGGGAGCTGTTTTTT. V and J are TRBV24-1 and TRBJ2-2; 7 bases align to TRBD1. The CDR3 contains 15 residues. The junction had 0 bases not matched to a gene; V was cut back by 0 bases and J by 3 bases. Per the germline V gene, CDR1 is KGHDR and CDR2 is SFDVKD.

A single count supports this clone. The rearrangement links TRBV2 to TRBJ1-6; no firm D call. Per the germline V gene, CDR1 is SNHLY and CDR2 is FYNNEI. Deletions cut 7 bases from V and 0 bases from J, with 13 bases between. CDR3 size: 16 residues. CDR3 residues: CASMSRSSSYNSPLHF. In nucleotides, the CDR3 is TGTGCCAGCATGTCCCGATCCAGCTCCTATAATTCACCCCTCCACTTT.

CDR3 bases: TGTGCCAGCAGTGAATACGGCTTGGGCGGGAGTACGCAGTATTTT. This codes for CASSEYGLGGSTQYF. This chain links TRBV6-1 with TRBJ2-3; 7 bases match TRBD2. This CDR3 spans 15 amino acids. The J segment lost 8 bases and the V segment lost 2 bases, leaving 10 bases of the junction unmatched. CDR1 and CDR2 from the germline V gene are MNHNS and SASEGT.

This clone was counted only a few times. CDR3 in DNA: TGTGCCAGCAGCCAAGAATATGGGCAACGGCGTGATGAGCAGTTCTTC. Protein sequence: CASSQEYGQRRDEQFF. The chain joins TRBV4-2 to TRBJ2-1; D gene ambiguous. Trimming pared 0 bases from V and 8 bases from J, leaving 17 bases between. CDR1 and CDR2 (germline): LGHNA, YNFKEQ. The CDR3 is 16 amino acids.

The V call is TRBV6-5, the J call TRBJ1-5; D is unclear. CDR1 is MNHEY, CDR2 SVGAGI, per germline. The CDR3 has 14 amino acids. V gave up 10 bases and J gave up 7 bases, with 20 bases separating them. The CDR3 sequence: CATRGGGTGQPQHF. CDR3 nucleotides: TGTGCCACCCGGGGAGGAGGAACGGGCCAGCCCCAGCATTTT.

The rearrangement joins TRBV19 to TRBJ2-1; TRBD1 agrees at 7 bases. V shed 4 bases, J shed 7 bases, and the junction held 4 bases outside the gene matches. CDR1 and CDR2 (germline): LNHDA, SQIVND (reference sequence). The CDR3 spans 13 residues. CDR3 DNA: TGTGCCAGTAGTACGACAGGGTTTAATGAGCAGTTCTTC. It encodes CASSTTGFNEQFF.

This clone came up once. The chain couples TRBV5-5 to TRBJ2-5; D uncertain. This CDR3 region has 13 residues. V was trimmed by 2 bases and J by 2 bases, leaving 7 bases between them. Germline V gives CDR1 SGHKS, CDR2 YYEKEE (reference sequence). CDR3 region: CASSFSPQETQYF. CDR3 bases: TGTGCCAGCAGCTTTAGCCCTCAAGAGACCCAGTACTTC.

The genes are TRBV4-1 and TRBJ1-1, with 10 nucleotides matching TRBD1. The germline V gene encodes CDR1 MGHRA and CDR2 YSYEKL. V lost 3 bases, J lost 1 base, and 5 bases stayed unmatched. This CDR3 contains 16 residues. The CDR3 DNA sequence: TGCGCCAGCAGCCAGACCAGGACAGGGGGGAACACTGAAGCTTTCTTT. Residues: CASSQTRTGGNTEAFF.

The chain employs TRBV7-9 and TRBJ2-1, with 10 bases that match TRBD1. There are 16 residues in the CDR3. Germline V gene lookup returns CDR1 SEHNR and CDR2 FQNEAQ (reference sequence). J gave up 5 bases and V 5 bases, and 9 bases lay outside the gene matches. In DNA form, the CDR3 reads TGTGCCAGCAGCACCCTAGGACAGGGGGTTGACAATGAGCAGTTCTTC. Its translation: CASSTLGQGVDNEQFF. Complete variable domain (other parts from reference TRBV7-9 and TRBJ2-1): DTGVSQNPRHKITKRGQNVTFRCDPISEHNRLYWYRQTLGQGPEFLTYFQNEAQLEKSRLLSDRFSAERPKGSFSTLEIQRTEQGDSAMYLCASSTLGQGVDNEQFFGPGTRLTVL.